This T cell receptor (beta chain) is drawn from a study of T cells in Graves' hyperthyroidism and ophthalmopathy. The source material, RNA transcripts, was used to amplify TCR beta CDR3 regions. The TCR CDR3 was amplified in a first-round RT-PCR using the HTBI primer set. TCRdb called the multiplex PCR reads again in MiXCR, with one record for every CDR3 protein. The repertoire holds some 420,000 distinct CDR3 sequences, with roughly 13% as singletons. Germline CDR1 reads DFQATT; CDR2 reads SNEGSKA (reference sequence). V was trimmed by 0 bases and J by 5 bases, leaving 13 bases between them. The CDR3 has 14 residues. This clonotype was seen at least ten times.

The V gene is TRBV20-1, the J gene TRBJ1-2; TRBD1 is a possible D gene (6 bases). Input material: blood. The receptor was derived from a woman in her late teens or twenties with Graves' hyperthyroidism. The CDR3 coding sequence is TGCAGTGCTAGAGATCTGCAGGGGAGATATGGCTACACCTTC. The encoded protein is CSARDLQGRYGYTF.